This T cell receptor (beta chain) was sequenced during a study of blood T cell repertoires in COVID-19. Produced via immunoSEQ multiplex PCR; TCRdb's table is partial and in-frame only. The table has 150,000 or so clones, roughly 84% seen once; the top ten hold 4%. From germline, CDR1 is SGHTA and CDR2 FQGNSA. The CDR3 has 15 amino acids. V lost 5 bases to trimming and J lost 2 bases; unmatched junction nucleotides: 4. This receptor was obtained from a woman aged 55-69 years with acute or convalescent COVID-19. Source material: peripheral blood. The rearrangement links TRBV7-2 to TRBJ2-1, with 9 bases lining up with TRBD1. The CDR3 spells CASSPGQGPYNEQFF. In nucleotides, the CDR3 is TGTGCCAGCAGCCCAGGACAGGGGCCCTACAATGAGCAGTTCTTC.